The sequence of this TCR beta chain was determined in a study of T cell repertoires in cytomegalovirus infection. Across the study: The public TCR beta signatures pointed to both CMV infection and matching HLA type. Study-level points and caveats: Carriers of CMV and the relevant HLA type were discriminated by public TCR beta frequency.

TCRdb redid the calling of the reads with MiXCR, one entry per CDR3 protein. The data show hundreds of thousands of distinct CDR3 sequences, 30% to 35% seen once. Germline V CDR1 and CDR2: MNHEY, SMNVEV (reference sequence). Trimming stripped 3 bases from V and 4 bases from J, with 15 bases between. This CDR3 has 15 amino acids. Concerning this clonotype: The antigen remains undetermined.

The receptor comes from a human donor in good health (CMV status not recorded). Some clones in this sample may be carry-over from other donors' samples. The specimen was cultured CD8+ T cells from PBMCs, collected from culture after CMV antigen stimulation. The chain uses TRBV27 and TRBJ1-1, with D perhaps TRBD1 (5 bases). Here the CDR3 reads CASSLVWGSSTEAFF. CDR3 in DNA: TGTGCCAGCAGTTTGGTTTGGGGGTCGAGCACTGAAGCTTTCTTT.